The present T cell receptor beta chain was sequenced within a study of T cell responses to AZD1222 COVID-19 vaccine. The assay was immunoSEQ multiplex PCR, and TCRdb's table has in-frame clones only and misses some. The repertoire holds 90,000 to 120,000 clones, more than 70% seen once, with 3% to 3.5% in the top ten. Concerning this clone: Antigen specificity is unknown.

This CDR3 has 13 amino acids. V lost 1 base to trimming and J lost 0 bases, with 6 bases between them. Germline loops: CDR1 SQVTM, CDR2 ANQGSEA. Findings and limits, study-wide: Nearly half of the spike-specific TCRs reportedly recognize variant regions that carry no mutations. Sampled repertoires all dated from after the peak T cell response. Donors were chiefly white British, with a greater number of females, and clonal diversity was perhaps underestimated.

The chain couples TRBV29-1 to TRBJ1-1; no clear D. This clonotype was obtained from an adult in good health. Sequenced here: peripheral blood, sampled on day 0 of AZD1222 vaccination. CDR3 in DNA: TGCAGCGTTGAAGCCAGGATGAACACTGAAGCTTTCTTT. It translates to CSVEARMNTEAFF.